One sample yielded the 16 T cell receptor beta chains listed below, sequenced in a study of beta chain features in type 1 diabetes (dated by TCRdb to 2017 to 2018). The library was produced with the immunoSEQ multiplex PCR assay. The entire isolated RNA was reverse transcribed using the High Capacity cDNA Reverse Transcription Kit, and thus expressed TCRB transcripts were sequenced. TCRdb holds this immuneACCESS table with in-frame rearrangements only. Some clones are missing; in checked studies, unresolved V genes explain under half, and the rest has no known cause. This sample has around 200,000 clones in its table, and around an eighth of those were observed once. About 0.59% of the sample belongs to the ten largest clones. Specimen: central memory CD4+ T cells from blood. These receptors were taken from a woman aged 18-29 years in good health.

The sample holds a few counts of this clone. CDR3 amino acids: CACSGQTYGYTF. As DNA, the CDR3 is TGTGCGTGCTCCGGACAGACCTATGGCTACACCTTC. This sequence joins TRBV19 and TRBJ1-2, with D possibly being TRBD1 (6 bases). The length of the CDR3 is 12 residues. Per the germline V gene, CDR1 is LNHDA and CDR2 is SQIVND (reference sequence).

The chain couples TRBV5-6 to TRBJ1-1; no clear D gene. Germline V CDR1 and CDR2: SGHDT, YYEEEE. This CDR3 is built from 15 residues. V shed 4 bases and J shed 8 bases, with 21 bases lying between them. The CDR3 region is CASSPRTVRSMEAFF. The CDR3 region has the DNA TGTGCCAGCAGCCCCCGGACTGTACGTTCAATGGAAGCTTTCTTT.

This clone was detected a few times. The chain joins TRBV4-1 to TRBJ1-2; TRBD1 matches 7 bases. Trimming removed 3 bases from V and 4 bases from J; junction bases left unmatched: 8. The CDR3 runs to 15 residues. Per germline, CDR1 MGHRA and CDR2 YSYEKL. This CDR3 reads CASSQAPGTVYGYTF. The CDR3 DNA sequence: TGCGCCAGCAGCCAGGCGCCCGGGACAGTCTATGGCTACACCTTC.

This clone was picked up a small number of times. The chain couples TRBV6-5 to TRBJ2-7; D might be TRBD2 (5 bases). Germline assignment: CDR1 MNHEY and CDR2 SVGAGI. This CDR3 has 15 amino acids. V gave up 7 bases and J gave up 2 bases, with 18 bases separating them. The CDR3 sequence: CASKLRGLLTYEQYF. CDR3 DNA sequence: TGTGCCAGCAAACTACGGGGTCTACTCACCTACGAGCAGTACTTC.

The V and J genes are TRBV7-2 and TRBJ2-7; 9 positions agree with TRBD2. Germline CDR1 and CDR2: SGHTA and FQGNSA. The CDR3 has 15 amino acids. With 1 base clipped from V and 4 bases from J, the junction kept 5 bases outside the gene matches. DNA for the CDR3: TGTGCCAGCAGCTTAGTTAGCGGGAGTACGTACGAGCAGTACTTC. It specifies CASSLVSGSTYEQYF.

This clone has a count of ten or more. This rearrangement joins TRBV5-8 to TRBJ2-6, with 7 bases lining up with TRBD1. The CDR3 consists of 17 residues. Germline CDR1 is SGHTS and CDR2 is YDEGEE. Trimming took 1 base from V and 2 from J; bases not matched to a gene: 6. The CDR3 region is CASSLPHRGTGANVLTF. Written as DNA, the CDR3 is TGTGCCAGCAGCTTGCCCCACAGGGGTACTGGGGCCAACGTCCTGACTTTC.

This clone showed up just a few times. This sequence joins TRBV20-1 and TRBJ2-5, with D unclear. CDR3 length: 10 residues. Looked up from germline, CDR1 is DFQATT and CDR2 is SNEGSKA (reference sequence). V dropped 6 bases and J dropped 4 bases, with 6 bases sitting between them. CDR3 DNA: TGCAGTGCACTTGCAGAGACCCAGTACTTC. It codes for CSALAETQYF.

This chain uses TRBV7-8 with TRBJ2-7; D perhaps matches TRBD2 (5 bases). The CDR3 runs to 14 residues. Germline loops: CDR1 SGHVS, CDR2 FQNEAQ. The germline V and J ends were trimmed by 7 bases and 2 bases, with 15 bases remaining between them. This CDR3 reads CASTGKERTYEQYF. The CDR3, as DNA: TGTGCCAGCACCGGAAAGGAGCGGACCTACGAGCAGTACTTC. Full variable domain (remainder filled in from reference TRBV7-8 and TRBJ2-7): GAGVSQSPRYKVAKRGQDVALRCDPISGHVSLFWYQQALGQGPEFLTYFQNEAQLDKSGLPSDRFFAERPEGSVSTLKIQRTQQEDSAVYLCASTGKERTYEQYFGPGTRLTVT.

V gene TRBV28 combines with J gene TRBJ1-2, with D possibly matching TRBD1 (6 bases). There are 13 residues in the CDR3. Germline CDR1 is MDHEN and CDR2 is SYDVKM. Deletions cut 2 bases from V and 2 bases from J, with 6 bases between. CDR3 protein: CASSLRGNYGYTF. The CDR3 coding sequence is TGTGCCAGCAGTTTAAGGGGGAACTATGGCTACACCTTC.

V gene TRBV6-8 combines with J gene TRBJ2-5; 10 bases line up with TRBD2. Losses at the gene ends were 0 bases for V and 5 bases for J; bases not matched to a gene: 12. The CDR3 covers 18 residues. The V gene's germline CDR1 is MNHGY and CDR2 SAAAGT. The CDR3 nucleotides are TGTGCCAGCAGTTACTCGCTACTAGCGGGAAAGTTTGTGGAGACCCAGTACTTC. Translated, it gives CASSYSLLAGKFVETQYF.

CDR3 in DNA: TGCAGTGCGAACCGTCAGGACATCCAGTACTTC. It is translated as CSANRQDIQYF. The V call is TRBV20-1, the J call TRBJ2-5; tentative D call: TRBD1 (5 bases). V lost 6 bases, J lost 10 bases, and 15 bases lay in between. Germline V gene sequence: CDR1 DFQATT, CDR2 SNEGSKA (reference sequence). This CDR3 has 11 amino acids.

J is TRBJ1-3 and V is TRBV30; perhaps TRBD1 as D (5 bases). Trimming removed 2 bases at V and 5 bases at J, with 16 bases between. This CDR3 is built from 15 residues. CDR1 and CDR2 from the germline V gene are GTSNPN and SVGIG (reference sequence). CDR3 residues: CAWSFGRVNRNTIYF. The CDR3 DNA reads TGTGCCTGGAGTTTTGGCAGGGTTAATAGAAACACCATATATTTT.

This clone was detected only a few times. J is TRBJ2-2 and V is TRBV19, with D perhaps matching TRBD1 (5 bases). The V gene's germline CDR1 is LNHDA and CDR2 SQIVND (reference sequence). CDR3 length equals 14 residues. Trimming removed 4 bases at V and 3 bases at J, with 9 bases between. The CDR3 here is CASSTMTDTGELFF. DNA for the CDR3: TGTGCCAGTAGTACCATGACAGACACCGGGGAGCTGTTTTTT. Drawing the rest from reference TRBV19 and TRBJ2-2, the complete variable domain is DGGITQSPKYLFRKEGQNVTLSCEQNLNHDAMYWYRQDPGQGLRLIYYSQIVNDFQKGDIAEGYSVSREKKESFPLTVTSAQKNPTAFYLCASSTMTDTGELFFGEGSRLTVL.

The chain carries TRBV5-1 and TRBJ2-1, with TRBD2 identical over 7 bases. Germline values: CDR1 SGHRS, CDR2 YFSETQ. V shed 0 bases and J 7 bases; nucleotides not matched to a gene: 10. The CDR3 is made up of 16 amino acids. DNA of the CDR3: TGCGCCAGCAGCTTGGTCGAAGGGAGCGGGGCGAATGAGCAGTTCTTC. Protein sequence: CASSLVEGSGANEQFF.

Only a few counts were recorded for this clone. The junction and the germline gene differ at one end; a read error may be behind it. This rearrangement joins TRBV7-3 to TRBJ1-2; TRBD1 might be the D (5 bases). CDR1 SGHTA and CDR2 FQGTGA come from the germline V gene. The CDR3 consists of 12 residues. CDR3 in amino acids: CASREGAGTPHF. In nucleotides, the CDR3 is TGTGCCAGCAGGGAGGGCGCCGGGACCCCCCACTTC.

This clone was detected a few times. The chain employs TRBV14 and TRBJ2-7, with D perhaps TRBD1 (7 bases). Deletions cut 4 bases from V and 5 bases from J, with 15 bases between. The germline gives CDR1 SGHDN, CDR2 FVKESK. CDR3 size: 14 residues. Here the CDR3 DNA reads TGTGCCAGCAGCCCCCGGACAGGAGGGAACGAGCAGTACTTC. Its protein product is CASSPRTGGNEQYF.